Listed here are 15 T cell receptor beta chains from one sample, sequenced in a study of cytomegalovirus exposure and HLA in healthy donors. 13 Jbeta primers and 60 Vbeta primers were used for the PCR. TCRdb's copy holds only in-frame clones and misses some; the assay was immunoSEQ multiplex PCR. The profile shows some 42,000 clones, 50% of them singletons. Sample: PBMCs. The receptors were sampled from a human donor in good health.

The V and J genes are TRBV6-5 and TRBJ2-2, with a weak D call TRBD1 (5 bases). The CDR3 contains 16 residues. Looked up from germline, CDR1 is MNHEY and CDR2 is SVGAGI. Trimming removed 2 bases at V and 3 bases at J, with 13 bases between. The CDR3 loop is CASSYGLGVYTGELFF. CDR3 DNA: TGTGCCAGCAGTTACGGCCTAGGGGTGTACACCGGGGAGCTGTTTTTT.

This clone showed up just a few times. The V gene is TRBV6-5, the J gene TRBJ1-5; maybe TRBD1 (5 bases). Germline assignment: CDR1 MNHEY and CDR2 SVGAGI. The V and J ends lost 5 bases and 4 bases respectively, with 9 bases between them. The CDR3 covers 13 residues. The CDR3 region has the DNA TGTGCCAGCAGTAGGGGCAATAATCAGCCCCAGCATTTT. This gives the protein CASSRGNNQPQHF.

The V and J genes are TRBV7-6 and TRBJ2-5; D unclear. Germline V lookup: CDR1 SGHVS, CDR2 FNYEAQ. V gave up 5 bases and J gave up 5 bases, with 6 bases separating them. This CDR3 has 11 amino acids. The CDR3 DNA reads TGTGCCAGCAGCCCCTCGGAGACCCAGTACTTC. It specifies CASSPSETQYF.

V is TRBV9 and J is TRBJ2-3; 12 nucleotides agree with TRBD2. This CDR3 has 16 amino acids. From germline, CDR1 is SGDLS and CDR2 YYNGEE. V dropped 0 bases and J dropped 6; count of bases not matched to a gene: 5. The CDR3 reads CASSVELAGGGDTQYF. As DNA, the CDR3 is TGTGCCAGCAGCGTAGAACTAGCGGGGGGAGGGGATACGCAGTATTTT. The full variable domain, its missing parts supplied by reference TRBV9 and TRBJ2-3, is DSGVTQTPKHLITATGQRVTLRCSPRSGDLSVYWYQQSLDQGLQFLIQYYNGEERAKGNILERFSAQQFPDLHSELNLSSLELGDSALYFCASSVELAGGGDTQYFGPGTRLTVL.

The V call is TRBV28, the J call TRBJ2-2, with 16 bases that match TRBD2. Unmatched junction bases numbered 14, after V lost 4 bases and J lost 0 bases. Germline V gives CDR1 MDHEN, CDR2 SYDVKM. The CDR3 consists of 22 residues. The CDR3 DNA reads as TGTGCCAGCAGTTCTATTCCCCTGGGACTAGCGGGGGGGCGAGCGAACACCGGGGAGCTGTTTTTT. Its protein product is CASSSIPLGLAGGRANTGELFF. Full variable domain (missing parts from reference TRBV28 and TRBJ2-2): DVKVTQSSRYLVKRTGEKVFLECVQDMDHENMFWYRQDPGLGLRLIYFSYDVKMKEKGDIPEGYSVSREKKERFSLILESASTNQTSMYLCASSSIPLGLAGGRANTGELFFGEGSRLTVL.

The chain joins TRBV5-6 to TRBJ1-2; D might be TRBD1 (5 bases). The CDR3 totals 14 residues. Germline assignment: CDR1 SGHDT and CDR2 YYEEEE. V lost 4 bases and J lost 5, with 15 bases in between. CDR3 protein: CASSIDTRDYGYTF. CDR3 in DNA: TGTGCCAGCAGCATAGACACCAGGGATTATGGCTACACCTTC.

This clone was seen only a few times. The chain combines TRBV18 with TRBJ1-5; D possibly corresponds to TRBD1 (5 bases). This CDR3 is built from 19 residues. CDR1 KGHSH and CDR2 LQKENI come from the germline V gene. With 3 bases removed from V and 0 bases from J, the gap between germline ends came to 21 bases. CDR3 nucleotides: TGTGCCAGCTCACCCCTGGAGTTGGGGGGGAGGAGTAGCAATCAGCCCCAGCATTTT. Translation gives CASSPLELGGRSSNQPQHF.

V usage is TRBV6-1 and J usage is TRBJ2-5, with TRBD2 matching 10 bases. The CDR3 consists of 14 residues. Germline assignment: CDR1 MNHNS and CDR2 SASEGT. V lost 6 bases, J lost 9 bases, and 10 bases stayed unmatched. CDR3 sequence (DNA): TGTGCCAGCAGCCCAGCGGGAGGGCCTTCGTCCCAGTACTTC. The encoded protein is CASSPAGGPSSQYF.

The chain links TRBV10-3 to TRBJ2-7; D gene uncertain. Per the germline V gene, CDR1 is ENHRY and CDR2 is SYGVKD. The CDR3 consists of 12 residues. The V end was cut by 2 bases, the J end by 3 bases, with 5 bases between. CDR3 nucleotide sequence: TGTGCCATCAGTGAGCTCGTCTACGAGCAGTACTTC. Translation gives CAISELVYEQYF.

V gene TRBV7-3 combines with J gene TRBJ2-2; D perhaps matches TRBD1 (5 bases). The germline gives CDR1 SGHTA, CDR2 FQGTGA. V was cut by 3 bases and J by 8 bases, with 13 bases left in between. CDR3 length equals 14 residues. In DNA, the CDR3 is TGTGCCAGCAGCTTTGCGACAGAAGCTGGGGAGCTGTTTTTT. Its translation is CASSFATEAGELFF.

This sequence joins TRBV5-1 and TRBJ1-4; TRBD1 aligns across 7 bases. Germline V CDR1 and CDR2: SGHRS, YFSETQ. The CDR3 runs 17 residues. V was clipped by 2 bases and J by 1 base; unmatched bases: 8. The CDR3 spells CASSLGARQGTNEKLFF. CDR3 nucleotide sequence: TGCGCCAGCAGCTTAGGTGCCCGACAGGGAACTAATGAAAAACTGTTTTTT.

The rearrangement uses TRBV19 and TRBJ2-7; D unclear. This CDR3 comprises 11 residues. Germline lookup yields CDR1 LNHDA and CDR2 SQIVND (reference sequence). V shed 8 bases and J shed 6 bases, with 11 bases lying between them. Here the CDR3 reads CASADTSEQYF. CDR3 sequence (DNA): TGTGCCAGTGCAGACACGAGCGAGCAGTACTTC.

The chain recombines TRBV4-2 with TRBJ2-4; 13 bases agree with TRBD2. Germline values: CDR1 LGHNA, CDR2 YNFKEQ. Trimming removed 0 bases from V and 0 bases from J; junction bases left unmatched: 5. This CDR3 has 19 residues. The CDR3 DNA reads TGTGCCAGCAGCCAAGACTCGACTAGCGGGGGGCAAGCCAAAAACATTCAGTACTTC. Amino acids: CASSQDSTSGGQAKNIQYF.

This clone was recorded a few times. The genes are TRBV6-6 and TRBJ2-7; weak D call: TRBD1 (6 bases). Trimming removed 0 bases from V and 0 bases from J, with 9 bases in between. CDR1 and CDR2 (germline): MNHNY, SVGAGI (reference sequence). The CDR3 is made up of 15 amino acids. The CDR3 loop reads CASSYSQGISYEQYF. CDR3 sequence (DNA): TGTGCCAGCAGTTACTCCCAGGGGATCTCCTACGAGCAGTACTTC.

The table lists this clone with a few counts. The chain carries TRBV2 and TRBJ2-1; TRBD2 agrees at 15 bases. With V trimmed by 6 bases and J by 8 bases, 11 bases remained unmatched. There are 17 residues in the CDR3. Germline assignment: CDR1 SNHLY and CDR2 FYNNEI. In DNA, the CDR3 is TGTGCCAGCAGAGAGATGGGACTAGCGGGGGGCCAGGATGAGCAGTTCTTC. Its protein product is CASREMGLAGGQDEQFF.